This TCR beta chain was profiled in a study of T cell responses to AZD1222 COVID-19 vaccine. The study, taken as a whole, reports: Donors were mostly white British, more females; clonal diversity possibly underestimated. Reports say nearly half of spike-specific TCRs go after unmutated variant regions. Repertoires in all cases were sampled only once the peak T cell response had passed.

Assay used: immunoSEQ multiplex PCR; TCRdb lists only in-frame clones, some missing. The repertoire holds roughly 170,000 clones, with over 75% as singletons. Deletions cut 4 bases from V and 4 bases from J, with 12 bases between. This CDR3 region has 13 residues. CDR1 is GTSNPN, CDR2 SVGIG, per germline (reference sequence). Regarding this clone: The antigen remains unidentified.

The chain joins TRBV30 to TRBJ2-3, with D possibly being TRBD1 (6 bases). The TCR originated in an adult in good health. Sequences were derived from peripheral blood, sampled on day 0 of AZD1222 vaccination. CDR3 residues: CAWTRGSADTQYF. The DNA of the CDR3 is TGTGCCTGGACCAGGGGAAGCGCAGATACGCAGTATTTT.